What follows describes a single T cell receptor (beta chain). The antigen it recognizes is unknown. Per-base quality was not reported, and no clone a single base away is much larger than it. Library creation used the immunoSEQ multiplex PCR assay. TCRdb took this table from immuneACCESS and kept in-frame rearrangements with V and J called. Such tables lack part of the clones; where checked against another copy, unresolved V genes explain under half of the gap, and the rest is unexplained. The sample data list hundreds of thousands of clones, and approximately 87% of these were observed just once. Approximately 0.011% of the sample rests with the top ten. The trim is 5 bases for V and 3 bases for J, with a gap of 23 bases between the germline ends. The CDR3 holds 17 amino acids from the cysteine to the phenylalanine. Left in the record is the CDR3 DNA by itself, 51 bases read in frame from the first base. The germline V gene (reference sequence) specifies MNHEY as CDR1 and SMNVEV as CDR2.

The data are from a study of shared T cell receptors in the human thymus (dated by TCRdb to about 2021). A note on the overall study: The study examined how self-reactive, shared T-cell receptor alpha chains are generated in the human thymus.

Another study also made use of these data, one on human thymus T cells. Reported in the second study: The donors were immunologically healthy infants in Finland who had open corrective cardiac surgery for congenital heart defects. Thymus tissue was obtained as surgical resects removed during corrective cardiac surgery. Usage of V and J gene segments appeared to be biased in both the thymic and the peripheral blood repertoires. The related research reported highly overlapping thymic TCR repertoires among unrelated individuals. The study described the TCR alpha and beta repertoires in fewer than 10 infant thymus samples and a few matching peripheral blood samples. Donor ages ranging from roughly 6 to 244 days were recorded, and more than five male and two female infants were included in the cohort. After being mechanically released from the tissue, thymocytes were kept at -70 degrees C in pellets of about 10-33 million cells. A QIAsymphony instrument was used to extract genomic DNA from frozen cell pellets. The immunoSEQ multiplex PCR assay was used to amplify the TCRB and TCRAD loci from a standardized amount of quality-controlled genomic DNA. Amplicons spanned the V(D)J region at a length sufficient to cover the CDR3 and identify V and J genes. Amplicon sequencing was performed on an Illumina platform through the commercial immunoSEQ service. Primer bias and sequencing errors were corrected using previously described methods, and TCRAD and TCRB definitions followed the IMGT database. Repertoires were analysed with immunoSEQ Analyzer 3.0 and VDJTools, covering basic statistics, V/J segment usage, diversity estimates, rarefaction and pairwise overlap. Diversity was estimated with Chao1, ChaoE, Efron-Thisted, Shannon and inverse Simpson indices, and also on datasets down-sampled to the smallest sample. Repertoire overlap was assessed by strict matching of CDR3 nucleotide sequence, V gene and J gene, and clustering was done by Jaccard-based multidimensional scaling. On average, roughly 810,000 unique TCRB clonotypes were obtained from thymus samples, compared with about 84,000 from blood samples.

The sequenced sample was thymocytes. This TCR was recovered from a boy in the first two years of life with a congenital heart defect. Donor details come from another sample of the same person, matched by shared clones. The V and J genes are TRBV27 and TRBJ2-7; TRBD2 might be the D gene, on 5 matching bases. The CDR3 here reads CASSPPSTLVPYYEQYF. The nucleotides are TGTGCCAGCAGTCCCCCCTCGACACTAGTTCCCTACTACGAGCAGTACTTC.